Following are 30 T cell receptor beta chains from one sample sequenced in a study of T cell responses to AZD1222 COVID-19 vaccine. TCRdb keeps only in-frame clones here, not all; method: immunoSEQ multiplex PCR. The data contain around 120,000 clones, roughly 88% of them seen just once; the ten biggest clones take up just over 9.5%. The material was peripheral blood, obtained on day 0 of AZD1222 vaccination. The receptors were gathered from an adult in good health.

This chain uses TRBV6-5 with TRBJ1-2; the D is unclear. Per the germline V gene, CDR1 is MNHEY and CDR2 is SVGAGI. The ends were cut back, 6 bases at V and 7 bases at J, with 18 bases in the middle. This CDR3 region has 14 residues. CDR3 sequence: CASSSTTSMVGYTF. In nucleotides, the CDR3 is TGTGCCAGCAGCTCTACGACGAGTATGGTTGGCTACACCTTC.

This chain joins TRBV6-2 or TRBV6-3 and TRBJ1-2, with no clear D. With 2 bases removed from V and 4 bases from J, the gap between germline ends came to 5 bases. The CDR3 is made up of 12 amino acids. In germline, CDR1 is MNHEY, CDR2 SVGEGT. CDR3 nucleotides: TGTGCCAGCAGTTACAACCGCTATGGCTACACCTTC. Translation: CASSYNRYGYTF.

The chain uses TRBV19 and TRBJ2-3; D is uncertain. CDR3 length: 19 amino acids. Germline assignment: CDR1 LNHDA and CDR2 SQIVND (reference sequence). The V and J ends lost 4 bases and 3 bases respectively, with 26 bases between them. The CDR3 DNA follows: TGTGCCAGTAGTAAGTGGCGTGCGGTAACGGCACCAAGGACAGATACGCAGTATTTT. Protein sequence: CASSKWRAVTAPRTDTQYF.

This clone turned up a few times. The chain employs TRBV19 and TRBJ1-6, with 7 bases identical to TRBD1. The CDR3 contains 13 residues. J was trimmed by 6 bases and V by 7 bases; bases with no gene match: 3. In germline, CDR1 is LNHDA, CDR2 SQIVND (reference sequence). The CDR3 DNA is TGTGCCAGTAAGGACAGGTCTAATTCACCCCTCCACTTT. It translates to CASKDRSNSPLHF.

V gene TRBV6-5 combines with J gene TRBJ1-5, with no clear D. Looked up from germline, CDR1 is MNHEY and CDR2 is SVGAGI. CDR3 size: 13 residues. The V and J ends lost 6 bases and 4 bases respectively, with 10 bases between them. The CDR3 here is CASSSYRNQPQHF. CDR3 DNA sequence: TGTGCCAGCAGCTCCTATAGGAATCAGCCCCAGCATTTT.

The chain links TRBV19 to TRBJ1-5, with TRBD1 matching 7 bases. The CDR3 contains 12 residues. Unmatched junction bases numbered 5, after V lost 11 bases and J lost 4 bases. CDR1 is LNHDA, CDR2 SQIVND, per germline (reference sequence). This chain's CDR3 is CALGRGNQPQHF. The DNA for the CDR3 is TGTGCCTTGGGCAGGGGGAATCAGCCCCAGCATTTT.

This clone appeared a single time. The DNA of the CDR3 is TGTGCCACCAGCAGAGAGCCTAGCGGGACAGATACGCAGTATTTT. It yields the protein CATSREPSGTDTQYF. J is TRBJ2-3 and V is TRBV15; 8 nucleotides agree with TRBD2. This CDR3 contains 15 residues. Germline CDR1 LNHNV, CDR2 YYDKDF (reference sequence). V was clipped by 0 bases and J by 3 bases; unmatched bases: 2.

This clone appeared once. The chain uses TRBV11-2 and TRBJ2-7; D might be TRBD2 (6 bases). V lost 5 bases and J lost 5, with 16 bases in between. Germline values: CDR1 SGHAT, CDR2 FQNNGV. This CDR3 is 14 amino acids long. The CDR3 region has the DNA TGTGCCAGCAGCGGAGGGACGTCGTTCCACGAGCAGTACTTC. It encodes CASSGGTSFHEQYF.

This clone was found a few times. This chain uses TRBV7-8 with TRBJ2-7; weak D call: TRBD2 (6 bases). The length of the CDR3 is 15 residues. CDR1 SGHVS and CDR2 FQNEAQ come from the germline V gene. The V and J ends lost 2 bases and 5 bases respectively, with 16 bases between them. The CDR3 coding sequence is TGTGCCAGCAGCTTACGAGGGGAACGGAGGGACGAGCAGTACTTC. Amino acids: CASSLRGERRDEQYF.

This clone was seen once. The rearrangement uses TRBV27 and TRBJ2-6, with D perhaps TRBD2 (6 bases). V was clipped by 3 bases and J by 0 bases, with 15 bases between them. CDR1 and CDR2 (germline): MNHEY, SMNVEV (reference sequence). There are 18 residues in the CDR3. CDR3 protein: CASSFRVGGPSGANVLTF. As DNA, the CDR3 is TGTGCCAGCAGTTTCCGAGTCGGGGGACCCTCTGGGGCCAACGTCCTGACTTTC.

The chain carries TRBV9 and TRBJ1-3, with TRBD1 matching over 8 bases. The germline V gene encodes CDR1 SGDLS and CDR2 YYNGEE. The CDR3 runs 15 residues. With 4 bases clipped from V and 3 bases from J, the junction kept 6 bases outside the gene matches. CDR3 region: CASSPQDRVGNTIYF. The CDR3, as DNA: TGTGCCAGCAGCCCCCAGGACAGGGTTGGAAACACCATATATTTT.

This clone showed up just a few times. The rearrangement uses TRBV25-1 and TRBJ2-7; TRBD2 agrees at 7 bases. Germline lookup yields CDR1 MGHDK and CDR2 SYGVNS. The CDR3 covers 13 residues. V lost 7 bases and J lost 9; bases outside the gene matches: 12. CDR3: CASTGTTLSVQYF. The CDR3 nucleotides read TGTGCCAGCACCGGGACTACGCTCTCGGTGCAGTACTTC.

The chain links TRBV6-2 or TRBV6-3 to TRBJ2-1; D remains ambiguous. CDR1 is MNHEY, CDR2 SVGEGT, per germline. V lost 6 bases, J lost 5 bases, and 14 bases lay in between. The CDR3 loop spans 14 amino acids. This chain's CDR3 is CASSVQTGNNEQFF. CDR3 coding DNA: TGTGCCAGCAGCGTTCAGACGGGTAACAATGAGCAGTTCTTC.

The chain is built from TRBV28 and TRBJ1-2, with D possibly matching TRBD1 (5 bases). The V gene lost 3 bases and the J gene lost 7 bases, with 15 bases spanning the gap. The CDR3 totals 14 residues. In germline, CDR1 is MDHEN, CDR2 SYDVKM. The CDR3 loop reads CASSFTGTPSGYTF. The CDR3, as DNA: TGTGCCAGCAGTTTCACCGGGACTCCTTCTGGCTACACCTTC.

The J gene is TRBJ2-7, the V gene TRBV6-4; the D gene is possibly TRBD2 (7 bases). The V gene's germline CDR1 is MRHNA and CDR2 SNTAGT. This CDR3 spans 16 amino acids. V lost 0 bases to trimming and J lost 4 bases, with 16 bases between them. The CDR3 sequence is CASSDSPGGGIYEQYF. CDR3 in DNA: TGTGCCAGCAGTGACTCCCCTGGCGGGGGCATTTACGAGCAGTACTTC.

The chain links TRBV5-1 to TRBJ1-1; TRBD1 might be the D (6 bases). Trimming left V 6 bases short and J 7 bases short, with 16 bases between. The CDR3 runs to 13 residues. Germline assignment: CDR1 SGHRS and CDR2 YFSETQ. The CDR3 spells CASNPNGQLEAFF. In DNA form, the CDR3 reads TGCGCCAGCAACCCTAACGGACAGCTTGAAGCTTTCTTT.

The rearrangement uses TRBV5-1 and TRBJ2-3; D is unresolved. The CDR3 spans 12 residues. V was clipped by 1 base and J by 2 bases, with 2 bases between them. Germline V gene sequence: CDR1 SGHRS, CDR2 YFSETQ. The CDR3 bases are TGCGCCAGCAGCTTGACCACAGATACGCAGTATTTT. Translating gives CASSLTTDTQYF.

This clone was detected only once. Here the CDR3 DNA reads TGTGCCAGTAGTTTCCTCGAGGAGCTAGGCTATGGCTACACCTTC. This encodes CASSFLEELGYGYTF. The chain combines TRBV19 with TRBJ1-2; no reliable D call. Between the trimmed V and J ends, which lost 5 bases and 4 bases, there was a span of 17 bases. The CDR3 loop spans 15 amino acids. Germline V lookup: CDR1 LNHDA, CDR2 SQIVND (reference sequence).

The CDR3: CASSLRPSANHEQYF. The CDR3 DNA follows: TGTGCCAGCAGCTTAAGGCCTAGCGCTAACCACGAGCAGTACTTC. The genes are TRBV7-3 and TRBJ2-7, with D tentatively TRBD2 (6 bases). The CDR3 sequence is 15 residues long. Germline CDR1 and CDR2: SGHTA and FQGTGA. V was cut by 1 base and J by 5 bases, with 15 bases left in between.

The chain has TRBV28 and TRBJ2-3; 11 positions agree with TRBD2. Germline V gives CDR1 MDHEN, CDR2 SYDVKM. The CDR3 covers 17 residues. V was clipped by 5 bases and J by 2 bases; unmatched bases: 9. CDR3 bases: TGTGCCAGCAGTGGGGGGGGACTAGCGGCCCTCACAGATACGCAGTATTTT. Its translation is CASSGGGLAALTDTQYF.

Here the CDR3 reads CASSLIGLHTYEQYF. The CDR3 nucleotides are TGTGCCAGCAGCTTAATAGGCCTTCATACCTACGAGCAGTACTTC. This chain links TRBV7-9 with TRBJ2-7, with D hard to call. Germline V gene data show CDR1 as SEHNR and CDR2 as FQNEAQ (reference sequence). This CDR3 has 15 amino acids. Trimming removed 2 bases from V and 2 bases from J, with 13 bases in between.

The gene calls are TRBV14 and TRBJ1-1; D not resolved. V lost 2 bases to trimming and J lost 0 bases, with 7 bases between them. There are 14 residues in the CDR3. Per the germline V gene, CDR1 is SGHDN and CDR2 is FVKESK. The CDR3 DNA reads as TGTGCCAGCAGCCAATTTCTCATGAACACTGAAGCTTTCTTT. Protein product: CASSQFLMNTEAFF. Based on the CDR3 plus reference TRBV14 and TRBJ1-1, the full variable domain is EAGVTQFPSHSVIEKGQTVTLRCDPISGHDNLYWYRRVMGKEIKFLLHFVKESKQDESGMPNNRFLAERTGGTYSTLKVQPAELEDSGVYFCASSQFLMNTEAFFGQGTRLTVV.

V gene TRBV3-1 (or the pseudogene TRBV3-2) combines with J gene TRBJ1-2, with 8 bases fitting TRBD1. V shed 4 bases, J shed 8 bases, and the junction held 21 bases outside the gene matches. Germline lookup yields CDR1 LGHDT and CDR2 YNNKEL (reference sequence). This CDR3 is built from 18 residues. CDR3 DNA: TGTGCCAGCAGCCCCGAACTACCCCGTGTCACAGGGGGGCGCGGCTACACCTTC. Translated: CASSPELPRVTGGRGYTF.

This chain joins TRBV9 and TRBJ2-5; 7 nucleotides line up with TRBD2. The J segment lost 5 bases and the V segment lost 3 bases, leaving 13 bases of the junction unmatched. This CDR3 has 16 residues. Germline values: CDR1 SGDLS, CDR2 YYNGEE. CDR3 loop: CASSDGGLAVKETQYF. The CDR3 DNA reads TGTGCCAGCAGCGACGGAGGGCTAGCGGTTAAGGAGACCCAGTACTTC. Looking up the rest from reference TRBV9 and TRBJ2-5 gives the full variable domain: DSGVTQTPKHLITATGQRVTLRCSPRSGDLSVYWYQQSLDQGLQFLIQYYNGEERAKGNILERFSAQQFPDLHSELNLSSLELGDSALYFCASSDGGLAVKETQYFGPGTRLLVL.

This rearrangement joins TRBV19 to TRBJ2-1; D is ambiguous. The V end lost 5 bases, the J end lost 8 bases, and 13 bases lay between the germline ends. The CDR3 extends over 13 amino acids. Germline V lookup: CDR1 LNHDA, CDR2 SQIVND (reference sequence). CDR3 region: CASSSQRNDEQFF. The CDR3 bases are TGTGCCAGTAGTTCGCAGAGGAACGATGAGCAGTTCTTC.

The chain has TRBV19 and TRBJ1-1, with TRBD1 matching 7 bases. The J segment lost 4 bases and the V segment lost 9 bases, leaving 8 bases of the junction unmatched. Germline V gives CDR1 LNHDA, CDR2 SQIVND (reference sequence). The CDR3 consists of 13 residues. The CDR3 reads CASSRQGVTEAFF. The CDR3, as DNA: TGTGCCAGCTCCCGGCAGGGGGTCACTGAAGCTTTCTTT.

The chain joins TRBV27 to TRBJ1-2, with 9 bases lining up with TRBD1. In germline, CDR1 is MNHEY, CDR2 SMNVEV (reference sequence). The CDR3 extends over 14 amino acids. Trimming took 6 bases from V and 8 from J; bases not matched to a gene: 10. The CDR3 loop is CASRPSGQGGGYTF. The CDR3 nucleotides are TGTGCCAGCAGACCCTCGGGACAGGGAGGAGGCTACACCTTC.

DNA of the CDR3: TGCAGCGTACAGGGGAGCTCCTACGAGCAGTACTTC. Its translation is CSVQGSSYEQYF. The chain has TRBV29-1 and TRBJ2-7, with TRBD1 matching over 7 bases. The germline CDR1 and CDR2 sequences are SQVTM and ANQGSEA. The CDR3 sequence is 12 residues long. V lost 6 bases and J lost 0; bases outside the gene matches: 2.

The chain joins TRBV5-5 to TRBJ1-2; D remains ambiguous. Germline V lookup: CDR1 SGHKS, CDR2 YYEKEE (reference sequence). The CDR3 contains 15 residues. Trimming removed 0 bases from V and 3 bases from J, with 12 bases in between. The CDR3 sequence: CASSLGRLRDYGYTF. The DNA for the CDR3 is TGTGCCAGCAGCTTGGGACGCTTACGGGACTATGGCTACACCTTC.

The chain couples TRBV3-1 (or the pseudogene TRBV3-2) to TRBJ1-4; no definite D call. The CDR3 has 14 amino acids. Germline assignment: CDR1 LGHDT and CDR2 YNNKEL (reference sequence). V shed 2 bases and J shed 2 bases, with 6 bases lying between them. The CDR3 DNA reads as TGTGCCAGCAGCCAAACCGAGACTAATGAAAAACTGTTTTTT. Its translation: CASSQTETNEKLFF.